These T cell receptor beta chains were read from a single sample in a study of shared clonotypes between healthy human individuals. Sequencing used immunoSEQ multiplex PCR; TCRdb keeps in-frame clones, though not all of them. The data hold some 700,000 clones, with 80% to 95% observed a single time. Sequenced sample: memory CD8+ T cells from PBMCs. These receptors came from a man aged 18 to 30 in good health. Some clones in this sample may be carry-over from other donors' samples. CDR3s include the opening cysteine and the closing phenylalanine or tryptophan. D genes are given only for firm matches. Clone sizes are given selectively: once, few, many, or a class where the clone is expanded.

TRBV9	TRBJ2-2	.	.	TGTGCCAGCAGCGGACATAGGGTTACCGGGGAGCTGTTTTTT	CASSGHRVTGELFF
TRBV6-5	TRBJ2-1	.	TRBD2	TGTGCCAGCAGCGCTACTAGCGCTCAATACAATGAGCAGTTCTTC	CASSATSAQYNEQFF
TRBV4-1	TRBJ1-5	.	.	TGCGCCAGCAGCCCTCGGGGTGGCAATCAGCCCCAGCATTTT	CASSPRGGNQPQHF
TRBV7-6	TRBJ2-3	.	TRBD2	TGTGCCAGCAGACCCTCCCTGGGGGAGGGCATGGAAGATACGCAGTATTTT	CASRPSLGEGMEDTQYF
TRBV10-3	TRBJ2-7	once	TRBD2	TGTGCCATAGCTTCAGAGCGGGGCGAGCAGTACTTC	CAIASERGEQYF
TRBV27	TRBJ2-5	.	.	TGTGCCAGCGGCCTGTCGAGAAGAGAGACCCAGTACTTC	CASGLSRRETQYF
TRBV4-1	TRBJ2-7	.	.	TGCGCCAGCAGCCAAGATGTTCGGTATTTATACGAGCAGTACTTC	CASSQDVRYLYEQYF
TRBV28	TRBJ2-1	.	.	TGTGCCAGCACGTCCTGGCACAATGAGCAGTTCTTC	CASTSWHNEQFF
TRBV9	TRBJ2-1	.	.	TGTGCCAGCAGCTCCCGGCGGGACAGATCGACCAATGAGCAGTTCTTC	CASSSRRDRSTNEQFF
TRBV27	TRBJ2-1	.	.	TGTGCCAGCAGTACACACTACAATGAGCAGTTCTTC	CASSTHYNEQFF
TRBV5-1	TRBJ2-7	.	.	TGCGCCAGCAGCGTCTCCACAGGGATATACGAGCAGTACTTC	CASSVSTGIYEQYF
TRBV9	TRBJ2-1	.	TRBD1	TGTGCCAGCAGCGGATCACCGGGACAGGGCTACAATGAGCAGTTCTTC	CASSGSPGQGYNEQFF
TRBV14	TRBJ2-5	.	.	TGTGCCAGCAGCCAATGGAAACTGGAGACCCAGTACTTC	CASSQWKLETQYF
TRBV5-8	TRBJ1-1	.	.	TGTGCCAGCAGCTTGGATGTGGGCCTTAACACTGAAGCTTTCTTT	CASSLDVGLNTEAFF
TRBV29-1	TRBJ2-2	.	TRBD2	TGCAGCGTTGGAGTAGGGACTAGCGGGAGGGTTCTGACCGGGGAGCTGTTTTTT	CSVGVGTSGRVLTGELFF
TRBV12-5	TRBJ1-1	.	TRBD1	TGTGCTAGTGGTTGGGCCGGGACAGGTAACACTGAAGCTTTCTTT	CASGWAGTGNTEAFF
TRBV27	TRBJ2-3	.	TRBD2	TGTGCCAGCAGTTTAGACTGGGGCGGGAGAGTTAAAGATACGCAGTATTTT	CASSLDWGGRVKDTQYF
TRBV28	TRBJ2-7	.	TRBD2	TGTGCCAGCAGTTTGGTTGCGACTAGCGGGAACTACGAGCAGTACTTC	CASSLVATSGNYEQYF
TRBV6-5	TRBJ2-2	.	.	TGTGCCAGCAGACAAACCACGGGTCTCGGGGAGCTGTTTTTT	CASRQTTGLGELFF
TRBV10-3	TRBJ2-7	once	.	TGTGCCATCAGTTTTGAGCAGGGGTCCTACGAGCAGTACTTC	CAISFEQGSYEQYF
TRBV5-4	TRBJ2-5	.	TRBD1	TGTGCCAGCAGCCCTCGTCCGACAGGGCGACAAGAGACCCAGTACTTC	CASSPRPTGRQETQYF
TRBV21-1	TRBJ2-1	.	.	TGTGCCAGCAGCAAAGTAGGTGAGCAGTTCTTC	CASSKVGEQFF
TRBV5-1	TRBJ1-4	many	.	TGCGCCAGCAGCGGAGGACAGAATGAAAAACTGTTTTTT	CASSGGQNEKLFF
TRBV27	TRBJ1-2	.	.	TGTGCCAGCACCCCCAGAGGTGGGGTTGGGGGCTACACCTTC	CASTPRGGVGGYTF
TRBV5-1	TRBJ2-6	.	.	TGCGCCAGCAGCTTGTGGCTCTCTGGGGCCAACGTCCTGACTTTC	CASSLWLSGANVLTF
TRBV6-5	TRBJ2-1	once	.	TGTGCCAGCAGCCCCTCCCATCCTGGCAATGAGCAGTTCTTC	CASSPSHPGNEQFF
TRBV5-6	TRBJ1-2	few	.	TGTGCCAGCAGCTTGGGAGGATACTATGGCTACACCTTC	CASSLGGYYGYTF
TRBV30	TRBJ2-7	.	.	TGTGCCTGGGCCTCTGAGGACAGCTCCTACGAGCAGTACTTC	CAWASEDSSYEQYF
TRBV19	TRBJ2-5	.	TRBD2	TGTGCCAGTAGTATAAGCGGGGACTCCACCCAGTACTTC	CASSISGDSTQYF
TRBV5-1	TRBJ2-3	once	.	TGCGCCAGCATCGAGGGAGATACGCAGTATTTT	CASIEGDTQYF
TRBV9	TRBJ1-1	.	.	TGTGCCAGCAGCCCTCAGGGAGTCGAAGCTTTCTTT	CASSPQGVEAFF
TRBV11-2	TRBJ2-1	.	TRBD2	TGTGCCAGCAGCTCCCCTCACGCGGGAGGGCTCCGGGGGAATGAGCAGTTCTTC	CASSSPHAGGLRGNEQFF
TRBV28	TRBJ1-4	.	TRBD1	TGTGCCAGCAGTTCTCCGGACAGGGCAACTAATGAAAAACTGTTTTTT	CASSSPDRATNEKLFF